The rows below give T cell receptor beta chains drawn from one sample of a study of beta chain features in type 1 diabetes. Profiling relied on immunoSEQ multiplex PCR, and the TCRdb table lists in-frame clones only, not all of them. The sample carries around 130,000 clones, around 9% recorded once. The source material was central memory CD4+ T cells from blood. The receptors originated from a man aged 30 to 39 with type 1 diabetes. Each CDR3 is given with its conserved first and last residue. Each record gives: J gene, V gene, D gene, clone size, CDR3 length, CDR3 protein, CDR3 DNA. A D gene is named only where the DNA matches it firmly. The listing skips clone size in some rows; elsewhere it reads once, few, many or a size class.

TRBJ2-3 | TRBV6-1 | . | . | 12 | CASSPSSDTQYF | TGTGCCAGCAGCCCCTCCTCAGATACGCAGTATTTT
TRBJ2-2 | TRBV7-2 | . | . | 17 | CASSLARVEGGTGELFF | TGTGCCAGCAGCTTAGCGAGGGTAGAGGGAGGCACCGGGGAGCTGTTTTTT
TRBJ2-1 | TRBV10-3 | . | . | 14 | CAISDRGNTDEQFF | TGTGCCATCAGTGACAGGGGAAACACCGATGAGCAGTTCTTC
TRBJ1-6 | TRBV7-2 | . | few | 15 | CASSLDVRVWSPLHF | TGTGCCAGCAGCTTAGACGTCAGGGTGTGGTCACCCCTCCACTTT
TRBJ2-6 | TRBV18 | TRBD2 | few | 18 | CASSPPVGGSGGANVLTF | TGTGCCAGCTCACCACCGGTGGGGGGGTCCGGTGGGGCCAACGTCCTGACTTTC
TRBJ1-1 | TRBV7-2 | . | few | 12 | CASSGGGTEAFF | TGTGCCAGCAGTGGGGGGGGAACTGAAGCTTTCTTT
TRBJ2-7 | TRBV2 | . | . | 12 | CASRVGQPEQYF | TGTGCCAGCAGGGTGGGACAACCCGAGCAGTACTTC
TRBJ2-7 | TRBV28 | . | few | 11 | CASSRGYEQYF | TGTGCCAGCAGTCGGGGCTACGAGCAGTACTTC
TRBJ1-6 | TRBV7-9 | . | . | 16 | CASSDVQRANNSPLHF | TGTGCCAGCAGCGACGTACAGAGGGCTAATAATTCACCCCTCCACTTT
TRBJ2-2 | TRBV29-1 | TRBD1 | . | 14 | CSVLGQGATGELFF | TGCAGCGTTCTGGGACAGGGGGCCACCGGGGAGCTGTTTTTT
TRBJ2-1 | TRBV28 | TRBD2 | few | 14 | CASSLSGGALEQFF | TGTGCCAGCAGCCTTAGCGGGGGGGCGCTTGAGCAGTTCTTC
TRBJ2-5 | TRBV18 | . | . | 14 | CASSPGLNEETQYF | TGTGCCAGCTCACCGGGGCTGAACGAAGAGACCCAGTACTTC
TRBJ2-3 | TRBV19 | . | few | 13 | CASRGHGTDTQYF | TGTGCCAGTAGGGGGCACGGCACAGATACGCAGTATTTT
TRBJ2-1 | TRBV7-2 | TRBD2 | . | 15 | CASSFVAGGHNEQFF | TGTGCCAGCAGCTTCGTAGCGGGGGGGCACAATGAGCAGTTCTTC
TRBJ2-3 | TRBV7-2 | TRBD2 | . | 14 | CASSSLAASDTQYF | TGTGCCAGCAGCTCCCTAGCGGCCTCCGATACGCAGTATTTT
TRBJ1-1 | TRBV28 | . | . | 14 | CASSVSGGITEAFF | TGTGCCAGCAGTGTCTCGGGGGGCATCACTGAAGCTTTCTTT
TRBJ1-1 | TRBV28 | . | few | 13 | CASSYRLNTEAFF | TGTGCCAGCAGTTACAGGTTGAACACTGAAGCTTTCTTT
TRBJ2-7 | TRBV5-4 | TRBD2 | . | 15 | CASSSGTSGSYEQYF | TGTGCCAGCAGCTCGGGGACTAGCGGGTCCTACGAGCAGTACTTC
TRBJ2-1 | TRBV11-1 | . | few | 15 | CASTRGHATYNEQFF | TGTGCCAGCACCCGGGGTCACGCCACCTACAATGAGCAGTTCTTC
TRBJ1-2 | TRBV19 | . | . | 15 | CASTTLDSTNYGYTF | TGTGCCAGTACCACCTTGGACAGTACTAACTATGGCTACACCTTC
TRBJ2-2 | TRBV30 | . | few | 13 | CAWSYGQTGELFF | TGTGCCTGGAGTTATGGACAGACCGGGGAGCTGTTTTTT
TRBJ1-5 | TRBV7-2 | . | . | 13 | CASSLDRNQPQHF | TGTGCCAGCAGCTTAGATCGGAATCAGCCCCAGCATTTT
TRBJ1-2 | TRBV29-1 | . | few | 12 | CSVVRGNYGYTF | TGCAGCGTTGTCCGGGGGAACTATGGCTACACCTTC
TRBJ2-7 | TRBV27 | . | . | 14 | CASSLSRRSYEQYF | TGTGCCAGCAGTTTGTCCAGGAGGTCCTACGAGCAGTACTTC
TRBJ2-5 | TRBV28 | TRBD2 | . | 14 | CASLERGVRETQYF | TGTGCCAGCCTTGAGCGGGGAGTTAGGGAGACCCAGTACTTC
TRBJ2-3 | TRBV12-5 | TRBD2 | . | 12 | CASGIAGDTQYF | TGTGCTAGTGGCATAGCGGGAGATACGCAGTATTTT
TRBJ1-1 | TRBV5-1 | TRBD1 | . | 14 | CASSSGTVGTEAFF | TGCGCCAGCAGCTCCGGGACAGTTGGCACTGAAGCTTTCTTT
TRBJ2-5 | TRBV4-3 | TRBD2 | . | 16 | CASSLSGGAVGETQYF | TGCGCCAGCAGTCTTAGCGGGGGGGCGGTGGGGGAGACCCAGTACTTC
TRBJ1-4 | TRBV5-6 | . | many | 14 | CASSLRQEERKLFF | TGTGCCAGCAGCTTACGACAGGAGGAGAGGAAACTGTTTTTT
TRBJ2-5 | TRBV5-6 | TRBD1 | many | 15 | CASSLMAGGRETQYF | TGTGCCAGCAGCTTGATGGCAGGGGGACGAGAGACCCAGTACTTC
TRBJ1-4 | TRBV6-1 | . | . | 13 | CASSKQEGEKLFF | TGTGCCAGCAGCAAACAGGAGGGGGAAAAACTGTTTTTT
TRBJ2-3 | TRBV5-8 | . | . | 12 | CASSISADTQYF | TGTGCCAGCAGTATCTCGGCAGATACGCAGTATTTT
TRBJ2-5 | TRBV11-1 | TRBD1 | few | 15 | CASSPNRGRSETQYF | TGTGCCAGCAGCCCCAACAGGGGTAGGTCAGAGACCCAGTACTTC
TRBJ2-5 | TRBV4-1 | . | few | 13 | CASSQEVRETQYF | TGCGCCAGCAGCCAAGAAGTTCGGGAGACCCAGTACTTC
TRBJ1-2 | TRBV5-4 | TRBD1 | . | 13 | CASKARDSDGYTF | TGTGCCAGCAAGGCCCGGGACAGCGATGGCTACACCTTC
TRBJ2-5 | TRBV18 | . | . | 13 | CASSTTQAETQYF | TGTGCCAGTTCCACGACCCAAGCGGAGACCCAGTACTTC
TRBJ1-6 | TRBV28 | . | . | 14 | CASSFPGVDSPLHF | TGTGCCAGCAGTTTTCCAGGGGTGGATTCACCCCTCCACTTT
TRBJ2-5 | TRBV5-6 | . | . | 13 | CASSLEEKETQYF | TGTGCCAGCAGCTTAGAGGAGAAAGAGACCCAGTACTTC
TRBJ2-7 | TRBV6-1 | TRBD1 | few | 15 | CASSRRGQGQVEQYF | TGTGCCAGCAGTCGAAGGGGACAGGGGCAAGTCGAGCAGTACTTC